This entry is about one T cell receptor beta chain. As yet, its antigen is unknown. Profiling relied on immunoSEQ multiplex PCR, and the TCRdb table lists in-frame clones only, not all of them. The sample shows 170,000 or so clones, approximately 90% of them seen only once. This record belongs to a study of T cell responses to AZD1222 COVID-19 vaccine. Trimming cost V 7 bases and J 3 bases; bases outside gene matches: 6. This CDR3 comprises 14 residues. The germline gives CDR1 MDHEN, CDR2 SYDVKM. Broader study findings: The donor group comprised mostly white British people and more females; the analysis possibly underestimated clonal diversity. Of the AZD1222 recipients, only five to seven were seropositive at baseline.

The sample here was peripheral blood, taken on day 0 of AZD1222 vaccination. The chain has TRBV28 and TRBJ1-2; 9 bases agree with TRBD1. This TCR derives from an adult in good health. CDR3 DNA sequence: TGTGCCAGCAACTTGGGGACAGGGTACTATGGCTACACCTTC. This sequence encodes CASNLGTGYYGYTF.